This TCR beta chain is from a study of shared clonotypes between healthy human individuals. Study-wide findings and caveats: It was only blood that was sampled, and tissue repertoires likely differ. Expectations were that clonotype sharing among donors would be affected by sequencing depth.

About this clone itself: Antigen unknown.

The DNA input per sorted-subset replicate PCR was 200 ng, corresponding to some 30,000 T cell genomes. Libraries were prepared by immunoSEQ multiplex PCR; TCRdb keeps only in-frame clonotypes and omits some of them. Among approximately 1.5 million clones listed, 95% to 99% were seen once. CDR1 is SGHRS and CDR2 is YFSETQ in the germline V gene. The CDR3 is 14 amino acids. Trimming removed 5 bases at V and 7 bases at J, with 15 bases between. This sequence originates from a man aged 25 to 45 in good health. Sample: naive CD4+ T cells sorted from blood. Subset indicated: CD45RA+ positively selected. The rearrangement links TRBV5-1 to TRBJ2-2; maybe TRBD2 (6 bases). The CDR3 region is CASRLRPEGGELFF. The CDR3 region has the DNA TGCGCCAGCAGACTCCGACCGGAGGGCGGGGAGCTGTTTTTT.